The 25 T cell receptor beta chains listed next were all sequenced from one sample in a study of cytomegalovirus exposure and HLA in healthy donors. Vbeta (60) and Jbeta (13) primers were used in the PCR. TCRdb's copy holds only in-frame clones and misses some; the assay was immunoSEQ multiplex PCR. The table lists over 110,000 clones, approximately 78% of them singletons, with 5% to 7.5% in the top ten. The sample taken for sequencing was PBMCs. These receptors were collected from a woman aged 40 to 55 in good health and CMV-seropositive.

The chain is built from TRBV7-6 and TRBJ2-7, with D possibly being TRBD2 (6 bases). The CDR3 covers 15 residues. Germline V gene lookup returns CDR1 SGHVS and CDR2 FNYEAQ. Between the trimmed V and J ends, which lost 5 bases and 2 bases, there was a span of 16 bases. The CDR3 is CASSGRPGATYEQYF. CDR3 nucleotides: TGTGCCAGCAGCGGTAGGCCGGGAGCTACCTACGAGCAGTACTTC. The full variable domain, completed using reference TRBV7-6 and TRBJ2-7, is GAGVSQSPRYKVTKRGQDVALRCDPISGHVSLYWYRQALGQGPEFLTYFNYEAQQDKSGLPNDRFSAERPEGSISTLTIQRTEQRDSAMYRCASSGRPGATYEQYFGPGTRLTVT.

This rearrangement joins TRBV7-8 to TRBJ1-5, with TRBD1 identical over 7 bases. Germline-derived CDR1 and CDR2 are SGHVS and FQNEAQ. The trim removed 0 bases at V and 6 bases at J, leaving 5 bases unmatched. This CDR3 contains 15 residues. CDR3 coding DNA: TGTGCCAGCAGCTTAGCGTACAGGGGTTTTCAGCCCCAGCATTTT. Amino acid sequence: CASSLAYRGFQPQHF.

This clone was seen a few times. This chain uses TRBV27 with TRBJ2-2; D is undetermined. The CDR3 runs 15 residues. CDR1 is MNHEY, CDR2 SMNVEV, per germline (reference sequence). Trimming left V 3 bases short and J 4 bases short, with 12 bases between. CDR3 DNA: TGTGCCAGCAGTTTTTGGCCGAAAATCACCGGGGAGCTGTTTTTT. The encoded protein is CASSFWPKITGELFF.

The chain uses TRBV7-9 and TRBJ2-7; 10 bases fit TRBD2. The CDR3 covers 14 residues. The germline CDR1 and CDR2 sequences are SEHNR and FQNEAQ (reference sequence). V lost 4 bases to trimming and J lost 4 bases; unmatched junction nucleotides: 4. CDR3 in amino acids: CASSYQREGYEQYF. The DNA of the CDR3 is TGTGCCAGCAGCTACCAGCGGGAGGGGTACGAGCAGTACTTC.

The rearrangement joins TRBV4-2 to TRBJ2-7; 8 nucleotides match TRBD2. Looked up from germline, CDR1 is LGHNA and CDR2 is YNFKEQ. Germline trimming cut 3 bases from V and 0 bases from J; bases unmatched to any gene: 4. The CDR3 has 15 amino acids. The CDR3 region is CASSQPGTSSYEQYF. CDR3 DNA: TGTGCCAGCAGCCAGCCGGGGACTAGCTCCTACGAGCAGTACTTC.

The chain joins TRBV5-1 to TRBJ2-7; tentatively, D is TRBD2 (5 bases). Germline V CDR1 and CDR2: SGHRS, YFSETQ. Trimming shortened V by 4 bases and J by 3 bases, and 11 bases separated the two germline ends. This CDR3 region has 13 residues. CDR3 sequence (DNA): TGCGCCAGCAGCGGCCGGGAAAACTACGAGCAGTACTTC. It translates to CASSGRENYEQYF.

This chain uses TRBV7-9 with TRBJ2-2; 7 bases agree with TRBD2. The CDR3 has 18 amino acids. The trim removed 5 bases at V and 3 bases at J, leaving 15 bases unmatched. Germline V gene lookup returns CDR1 SEHNR and CDR2 FQNEAQ (reference sequence). CDR3 region: CASSHPSRRERDTGELFF. CDR3 coding DNA: TGTGCCAGCAGCCATCCATCGCGGCGGGAGAGAGACACCGGGGAGCTGTTTTTT.

V is TRBV18 and J is TRBJ2-3, with D possibly being TRBD2 (6 bases). V was trimmed by 3 bases and J by 0 bases, leaving 19 bases between them. Germline CDR1 and CDR2: KGHSH and LQKENI. The CDR3 covers 18 residues. CDR3 sequence (DNA): TGTGCCAGCTCACCTCAACTCGTGGGAGGCCTAAGCACAGATACGCAGTATTTT. It specifies CASSPQLVGGLSTDTQYF. Full variable domain (remainder filled in from reference TRBV18 and TRBJ2-3): NAGVMQNPRHLVRRRGQEARLRCSPMKGHSHVYWYRQLPEEGLKFMVYLQKENIIDESGMPKERFSAEFPKEGPSILRIQQVVRGDSAAYFCASSPQLVGGLSTDTQYFGPGTRLTVL.

This chain links TRBV28 with TRBJ1-2, with TRBD1 identical over 7 bases. This CDR3 region has 13 residues. The junction had 5 bases not matched to a gene; V was cut back by 5 bases and J by 5 bases. From germline, CDR1 is MDHEN and CDR2 SYDVKM. The chain's CDR3 is CASSPQGVYGYTF. CDR3 sequence (DNA): TGTGCCAGCAGTCCCCAGGGGGTTTATGGCTACACCTTC.

The table lists this clone with a few counts. The chain has TRBV18 and TRBJ1-2; 8 nucleotides align to TRBD1. Germline loops: CDR1 KGHSH, CDR2 LQKENI. This CDR3 comprises 14 residues. V shed 3 bases, J shed 4 bases, and the junction held 4 bases outside the gene matches. CDR3 loop: CASSPDREVYGYTF. The CDR3 nucleotides read TGTGCCAGCTCACCGGACAGGGAAGTCTATGGCTACACCTTC.

This chain connects TRBV7-9 to TRBJ2-5; D unresolved. This CDR3 has 11 amino acids. Per germline, CDR1 SEHNR and CDR2 FQNEAQ (reference sequence). Between the trimmed V and J ends, which lost 6 bases and 5 bases, there was a span of 7 bases. The CDR3 DNA sequence: TGTGCCAGCAGGATCAGTGAGACCCAGTACTTC. Amino acid sequence: CASRISETQYF.

The chain has TRBV28 and TRBJ2-5, with 7 bases lining up with TRBD2. The CDR3 contains 14 residues. V shed 3 bases and J 2 bases; nucleotides not matched to a gene: 3. CDR1 and CDR2 (germline): MDHEN, SYDVKM. For the CDR3, the DNA is TGTGCCAGCAGTTTTAGCGGGTTACAAGAGACCCAGTACTTC. Its translation is CASSFSGLQETQYF.

The rearrangement joins TRBV11-2 to TRBJ2-1, with D maybe TRBD2 (6 bases). Germline V lookup: CDR1 SGHAT, CDR2 FQNNGV. This CDR3 has 16 residues. Trimming took off 3 bases at V and 4 bases at J, with 16 bases between the two ends. Here the CDR3 reads CASSFQALGGYNEQFF. In nucleotides, the CDR3 is TGTGCCAGCAGCTTCCAGGCACTCGGGGGTTACAATGAGCAGTTCTTC.

The chain employs TRBV9 and TRBJ2-5; D gene ambiguous. Trimming cost V 0 bases and J 5 bases, with 5 bases left between them. The CDR3 is 12 amino acids. The V gene's germline CDR1 is SGDLS and CDR2 YYNGEE. The CDR3 bases are TGTGCCAGCAGCGTAGACGGGGAGACCCAGTACTTC. Protein sequence: CASSVDGETQYF.

This clone was detected only once. The V gene is TRBV9, the J gene TRBJ1-4; D ambiguous. Germline V CDR1 and CDR2: SGDLS, YYNGEE. The CDR3 totals 15 residues. Trimming took 1 base from V and 8 from J, leaving 15 bases between them. This CDR3 is CASSVSGLGREKLFF. The CDR3 coding sequence is TGTGCCAGCAGCGTAAGCGGGCTTGGGAGGGAAAAACTGTTTTTT.

This chain joins TRBV7-9 and TRBJ2-7; perhaps TRBD1 as D (5 bases). Germline CDR1 is SEHNR and CDR2 is FQNEAQ (reference sequence). The CDR3 extends over 17 amino acids. Trimming removed 0 bases from V and 0 bases from J, with 15 bases in between. The CDR3 region has the DNA TGTGCCAGCAGCTTAGCGCTCGACAGCTCTAGCTCCTACGAGCAGTACTTC. Its translation is CASSLALDSSSSYEQYF.

The chain uses TRBV2 and TRBJ2-3; perhaps TRBD1 as D (6 bases). V was shortened by 8 bases and J by 5 bases, with 11 bases between the two germline ends. Germline V gives CDR1 SNHLY, CDR2 FYNNEI. The CDR3 runs to 12 residues. As DNA, the CDR3 is TGTGCCAGCCAGGGGCCGGGAGATACGCAGTATTTT. Amino acid sequence: CASQGPGDTQYF.

This chain joins TRBV5-1 and TRBJ1-2; TRBD1 agrees at 9 bases. With V trimmed by 4 bases and J by 9 bases, 10 bases remained unmatched. Germline V gives CDR1 SGHRS, CDR2 YFSETQ. The CDR3 runs 14 residues. As DNA, the CDR3 is TGCGCCAGCAGCGTCGGGACAGGGTTGGGTAGCTACACCTTC. Translation: CASSVGTGLGSYTF.

This clone came up once. The chain links TRBV5-8 to TRBJ2-3; 7 nucleotides align to TRBD2. The CDR3 spans 12 residues. Germline values: CDR1 SGHTS, CDR2 YDEGEE. The ends lost 6 bases at V and 4 bases at J; junction bases unmatched: 2. The CDR3 region has the DNA TGTGCCAGCACGGGGAGGGCAGATACGCAGTATTTT. This encodes CASTGRADTQYF.

The chain is built from TRBV2 and TRBJ2-3; 7 bases are a match to TRBD1. Trimming cost V 6 bases and J 0 bases; bases outside gene matches: 6. Germline loops: CDR1 SNHLY, CDR2 FYNNEI. CDR3 size: 15 residues. For the CDR3, the DNA is TGTGCCAGCAGGGGTCGCAGGGGGAGCACAGATACGCAGTATTTT. Protein product: CASRGRRGSTDTQYF.

This chain uses TRBV5-1 with TRBJ2-3; 8 bases are shared with TRBD2. The germline V gene has CDR1 SGHRS and CDR2 YFSETQ. There are 13 residues in the CDR3. The V and J ends lost 8 bases and 2 bases, in that order; junction bases with no gene match: 4. In DNA form, the CDR3 reads TGCGCCAGTAGACTAGCGCCCACAGATACGCAGTATTTT. This codes for CASRLAPTDTQYF.

This clone was counted between two and nine times. The genes are TRBV11-2 and TRBJ2-7, with TRBD1 matching over 8 bases. Per the germline V gene, CDR1 is SGHAT and CDR2 is FQNNGV. The CDR3 has 15 residues. With 4 bases clipped from V and 2 bases from J, the junction kept 7 bases outside the gene matches. CDR3 loop: CASSYLYRGAYEQYF. The CDR3 coding sequence is TGTGCCAGCAGCTACCTTTACAGGGGGGCCTACGAGCAGTACTTC. The full variable domain, in which reference TRBV11-2 and TRBJ2-7 provide the parts outside the CDR3, is EAGVAQSPRYKIIEKRQSVAFWCNPISGHATLYWYQQILGQGPKLLIQFQNNGVVDDSQLPKDRFSAERLKGVDSTLKIQPAKLEDSAVYLCASSYLYRGAYEQYFGPGTRLTVT.

Written as DNA, the CDR3 is TGTGCCAGCAGTTTGGGCGGGGCAACCTACGAGCAGTACTTC. Protein product: CASSLGGATYEQYF. The V gene is TRBV28, the J gene TRBJ2-7; tentative D call: TRBD2 (6 bases). Per germline, CDR1 MDHEN and CDR2 SYDVKM. Trimming removed 3 bases at V and 2 bases at J, with 11 bases between. The CDR3 sequence is 14 residues long.

The chain recombines TRBV5-1 with TRBJ2-2; no reliable D call. V lost 1 base to trimming and J lost 2 bases, with 12 bases between them. Germline CDR1 SGHRS, CDR2 YFSETQ. The length of the CDR3 is 16 residues. CDR3 bases: TGCGCCAGCAGCTTGACAACACCCTTTAACACCGGGGAGCTGTTTTTT. It specifies CASSLTTPFNTGELFF.

The genes are TRBV5-8 and TRBJ1-3, with D possibly TRBD1 on 6 matching bases. The CDR3 is 14 residues long. V was shortened by 4 bases and J by 0 bases, with 8 bases between the two germline ends. CDR1 and CDR2 (germline): SGHTS, YDEGEE. In DNA form, the CDR3 reads TGTGCCAGCAGCCTGACAGGCTCTGGAAACACCATATATTTT. Amino acids: CASSLTGSGNTIYF. Combining the CDR3 with reference TRBV5-8 and TRBJ1-3 gives the whole variable domain EAGVTQSPTHLIKTRGQQATLRCSPISGHTSVYWYQQALGLGLQFLLWYDEGEERNRGNFPPRFSGRQFPNYSSELNVNALELEDSALYLCASSLTGSGNTIYFGEGSWLTVV.